This T cell receptor beta chain was sequenced in a study of CD8+ T cells in alopecia areata. About this clone: What it binds is unknown.

General study points: While tofacitinib was given, many expanded lesional clones persisted in scalp and blood. In lesional scalp, particularly from alopecia totalis/universalis, clonality was higher than in normal scalp.

As the sequencing template, cDNA was produced by extracting RNA and reverse transcribing it. The method was immunoSEQ multiplex PCR; TCRdb's version includes in-frame clones alone and lacks a portion of them. This repertoire shows 150,000 to 200,000 clones, roughly three fifths found once; its top ten account for around 13%. Noted treatment: oral pan-JAK inhibitor, 5-10 mg twice daily. As part of sample collection, lesional scalp punch biopsies and peripheral blood were taken from alopecia areata patients. The CDR3 is made up of 12 amino acids. CDR1 and CDR2 (germline): MGHDK, SYGVNS. Deletions cut 4 bases from V and 5 bases from J, with 9 bases between.

The sequence derives from a human donor with alopecia areata. The chain employs TRBV25-1 and TRBJ2-7, with TRBD2 as a possible D gene (6 bases). The sequenced sample was CD8+ T cells sorted from blood, obtained at week 24, from a patient treated with tofacitinib. The CDR3 nucleotides read TGTGCCAGCAGTGTCGGGGGAGACGAGCAGTACTTC. It is translated as CASSVGGDEQYF.